Below, one TCR beta chain is given with its context. The antigen remains undetermined. This sample is drawn from a study of T cell responses to AZD1222 COVID-19 vaccine. Findings and limits, study-wide: Repertoire sampling happened only post peak T cell response. When two AZD1222 doses had been given, Spike-specific TCR breadth and depth rose. White British ancestry dominated among donors, who included more females, and clonal diversity was possibly underestimated.

This CDR3 has 12 residues. CDR1 and CDR2 (germline): SGHRS, YFSETQ. Trimming removed 3 bases from V and 4 bases from J; junction bases left unmatched: 0. Assay: immunoSEQ multiplex PCR; the TCRdb copy retains only in-frame clones and omits some. The top ten clones hold roughly 4% of a sample with 150,000 to 200,000 clones, 80% to 90% of them seen once. The sequence derives from an adult who received the MenACWY meningococcal vaccine as a control. V usage is TRBV5-1 and J usage is TRBJ1-2, with TRBD1 matching over 7 bases. The starting material was peripheral blood, obtained 28 days after the second dose of the MenACWY control vaccine. CDR3 nucleotides: TGCGCCAGCAGCTGGGACAGCTATGGCTACACCTTC. Its protein product is CASSWDSYGYTF.